Reported below is one TCR beta chain. Its antigen is undetermined. The source of the sample is a study of T cells expressing NK-cell markers. Study in general: Just one sequenced donor of eight was HCMV-seronegative, while seven were seropositive.

TCRdb re-analyzed the 5' RACE reads; it lists each CDR3 protein once, without DNA. Found here are over 150,000 distinct CDR3 sequences; the top ten clones hold around 20%. CDR1 is LNHNV and CDR2 is YYDKDF in the germline V gene (reference sequence). The CDR3 covers 12 residues. The study, taken as a whole, reports: No clear determination of HCMV specificity was made for expanded NKG2C+ T cell clones.

Source material: blood T cells: a sorted CD56 or NKG2C T cell subset, CD4+ or CD8+ T cells, or bulk PBMC T cells (not recorded which). This chain links TRBV15 with TRBJ2-5. The clonotype comes from a man between 18 and 69 years old in good health. CDR3 residues: CATSRDLRAQYF.